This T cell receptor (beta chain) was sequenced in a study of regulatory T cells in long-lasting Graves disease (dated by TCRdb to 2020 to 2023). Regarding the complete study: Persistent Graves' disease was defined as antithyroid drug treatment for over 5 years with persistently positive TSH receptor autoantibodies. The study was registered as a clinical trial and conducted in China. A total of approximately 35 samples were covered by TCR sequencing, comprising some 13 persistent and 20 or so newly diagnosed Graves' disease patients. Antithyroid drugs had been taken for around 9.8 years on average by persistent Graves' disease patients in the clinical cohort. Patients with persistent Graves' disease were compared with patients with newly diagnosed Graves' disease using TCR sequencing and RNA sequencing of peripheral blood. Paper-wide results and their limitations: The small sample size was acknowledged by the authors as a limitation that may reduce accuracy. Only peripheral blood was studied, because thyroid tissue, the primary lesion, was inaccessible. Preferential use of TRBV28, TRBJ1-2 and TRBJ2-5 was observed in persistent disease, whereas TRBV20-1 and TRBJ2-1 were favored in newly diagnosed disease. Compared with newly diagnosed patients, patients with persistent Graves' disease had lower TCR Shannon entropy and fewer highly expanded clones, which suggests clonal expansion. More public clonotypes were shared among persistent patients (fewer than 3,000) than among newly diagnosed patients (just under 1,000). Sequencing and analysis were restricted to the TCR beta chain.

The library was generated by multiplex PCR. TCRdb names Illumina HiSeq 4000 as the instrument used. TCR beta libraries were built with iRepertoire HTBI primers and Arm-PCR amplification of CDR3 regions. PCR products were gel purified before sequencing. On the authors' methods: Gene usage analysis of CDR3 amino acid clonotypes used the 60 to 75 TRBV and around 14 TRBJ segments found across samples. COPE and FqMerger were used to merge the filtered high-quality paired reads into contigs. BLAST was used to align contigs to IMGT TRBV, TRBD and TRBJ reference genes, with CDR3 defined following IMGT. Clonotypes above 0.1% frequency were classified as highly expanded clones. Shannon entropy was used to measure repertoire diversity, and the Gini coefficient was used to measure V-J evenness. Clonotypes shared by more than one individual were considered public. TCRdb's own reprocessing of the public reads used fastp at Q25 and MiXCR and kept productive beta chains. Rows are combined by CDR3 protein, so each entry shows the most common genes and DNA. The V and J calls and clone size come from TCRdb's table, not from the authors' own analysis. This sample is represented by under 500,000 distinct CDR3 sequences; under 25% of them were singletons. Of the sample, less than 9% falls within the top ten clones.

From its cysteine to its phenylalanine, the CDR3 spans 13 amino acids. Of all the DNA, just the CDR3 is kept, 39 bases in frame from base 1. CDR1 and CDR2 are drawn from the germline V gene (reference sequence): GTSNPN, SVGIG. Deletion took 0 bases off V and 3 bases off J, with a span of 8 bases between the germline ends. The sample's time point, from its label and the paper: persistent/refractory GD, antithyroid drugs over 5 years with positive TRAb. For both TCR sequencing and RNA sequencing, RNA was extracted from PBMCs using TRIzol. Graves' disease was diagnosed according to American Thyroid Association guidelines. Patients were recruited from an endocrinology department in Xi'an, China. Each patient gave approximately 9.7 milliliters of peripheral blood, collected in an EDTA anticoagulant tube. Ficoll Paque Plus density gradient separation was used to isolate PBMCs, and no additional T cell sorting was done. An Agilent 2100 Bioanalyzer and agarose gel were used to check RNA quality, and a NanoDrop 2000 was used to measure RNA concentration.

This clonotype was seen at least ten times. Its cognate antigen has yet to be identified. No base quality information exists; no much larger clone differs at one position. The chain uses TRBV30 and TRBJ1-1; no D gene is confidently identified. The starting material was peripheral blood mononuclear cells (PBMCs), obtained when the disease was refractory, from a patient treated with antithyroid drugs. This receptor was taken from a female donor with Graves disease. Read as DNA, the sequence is TGTGCCTGGAGTGTTGAGAGATACACTGAAGCTTTCTTT. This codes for CAWSVERYTEAFF.